Listed below are T cell receptor beta chains from one sample, sequenced in a study of long-term antiretroviral therapy in people with HIV. The table came from immunoSEQ multiplex PCR; TCRdb's copy has only in-frame clones and leaves some out. In the table there are 15,000 or so clones, around 80% of which are singletons. The input for sequencing was unsorted PBMCs, taken 0.3 years before starting antiretroviral therapy. The source is a middle-aged man with HIV. Both conserved end residues are part of each CDR3. A D gene is named only where the DNA matches it firmly. Size is stated for part of the rows, as once, few or many counts, or as a class when the clone is expanded.

D gene | clone size | J gene | V gene | CDR3 DNA | CDR3 protein
- | medium-sized | TRBJ1-2 | TRBV5-1 | TGCGCCAGCAGCTTGTCGCGGGGGCCTAACTATGGCTACACCTTC | CASSLSRGPNYGYTF
TRBD1 | - | TRBJ2-1 | TRBV7-8 | TGTGCCAGCAGCCCTCCGGGACAGGTTAATGAGCAGTTCTTC | CASSPPGQVNEQFF
- | - | TRBJ2-7 | TRBV5-1 | TGCGCCAGCAGCTTGGGGGGTAGTCTTTGGTCCTACGAGCAGTACTTC | CASSLGGSLWSYEQYF
- | - | TRBJ1-2 | TRBV28 | TGTGCCAGCAGTTCGTCAGGGAATAACTATGGCTACACCTTC | CASSSSGNNYGYTF
- | few | TRBJ1-2 | TRBV2 | TGTGCCAGCAGTGAAGGGGGGCTGACCGGCTACACCTTC | CASSEGGLTGYTF
TRBD1 | - | TRBJ1-1 | TRBV6-5 | TGTGCCAGCACCCCGGGACAGGGATTGAGGACTGAAGCTTTCTTT | CASTPGQGLRTEAFF
TRBD2 | - | TRBJ2-1 | TRBV19 | TGTGCCAGTAGTTCCGGGACTAGCGGGAGGGGCCCCAATGAGCAGTTCTTC | CASSSGTSGRGPNEQFF
- | few | TRBJ2-3 | TRBV10-3 | TGTGCCATCACGGGCGGGGAAGATACGCAGTATTTT | CAITGGEDTQYF
TRBD2 | - | TRBJ2-7 | TRBV7-2 | TGTGCCAGCAGCTTAGGACTAGCGGTGAACCGGTACGAGCAGTACTTC | CASSLGLAVNRYEQYF
- | - | TRBJ1-2 | TRBV7-2 | TGTGCCAGCAGCTTACCGGGCGCTAATGGCTACACCTTC | CASSLPGANGYTF
TRBD1 | - | TRBJ2-7 | TRBV6-5 | TGTGCCAGCAGGTTTTTTACAGGGGCCGGGTACGAGCAGTACTTC | CASRFFTGAGYEQYF
TRBD1 | - | TRBJ2-1 | TRBV7-9 | TGTGCCAGCGGCCGGGACAGGTCCTCAGGCCATGAGCAGTTCTTC | CASGRDRSSGHEQFF
TRBD1 | - | TRBJ1-2 | TRBV11-2 | TGTGCCAGCAGCTTAGAGGACAGGGGCGCCTATGGCTACACCTTC | CASSLEDRGAYGYTF
- | - | TRBJ2-4 | TRBV7-9 | TGTGCCAGCAGCCCTACGTGGGGTCAGAAAGGCATTCAGTACTTC | CASSPTWGQKGIQYF
- | - | TRBJ1-1 | TRBV2 | TGTGCCAGCAGTGCGTTTCGGGGTGAAGCTTTCTTT | CASSAFRGEAFF
- | - | TRBJ1-1 | TRBV5-4 | TGTGCCAGCAGCACAAAAGGGTACCGGAACACTGAAGCTTTCTTT | CASSTKGYRNTEAFF
- | - | TRBJ2-4 | TRBV15 | TGTGCCACCAGCAGAGAACTAGCCAAAAACATTCAGTACTTC | CATSRELAKNIQYF
- | - | TRBJ1-5 | TRBV27 | TGTGCCAGCATTTCCACCCATGTTCAGCATTTT | CASISTHVQHF
TRBD2 | - | TRBJ2-7 | TRBV2 | TGTGCCAGCAGTGACGACGTAGCGGGAGGCTCCTACGAGCAGTACTTC | CASSDDVAGGSYEQYF
TRBD1 | once | TRBJ1-4 | TRBV5-1 | TGCGCCAGCAGCTGGACAGGGGCTAATGAAAAACTGTTTTTT | CASSWTGANEKLFF
- | - | TRBJ2-3 | TRBV7-2 | TGTGCCAGCAGCTCTACCCTTAGGGGCGCAAGCACAGATACGCAGTATTTT | CASSSTLRGASTDTQYF
TRBD2 | - | TRBJ2-6 | TRBV11-3 | TGTGCCAGCAGCTTGCGGGGGACTGGGGCCAACGTCCTGACTTTC | CASSLRGTGANVLTF
TRBD1 | - | TRBJ2-7 | TRBV6-5 | TGTGCCAGCAGTTACAGGGGGCGGACCAGGCTTGACGAGCAGTACTTC | CASSYRGRTRLDEQYF
- | - | TRBJ1-5 | TRBV2 | TGTGCCAGCAGCCCCCGAGGGAATAGCAATCAGCCCCAGCATTTT | CASSPRGNSNQPQHF
- | - | TRBJ2-2 | TRBV11-3 | TGTGCCAGCAGCTTAGATCGGGGGACAGATGTAACCGGGGAGCTGTTTTTT | CASSLDRGTDVTGELFF
- | few | TRBJ2-6 | TRBV19 | TGTGCCAGCCATCCCGGAGTGAGCTCTGGGGCCAACGTCCTGACTTTC | CASHPGVSSGANVLTF
TRBD1 | once | TRBJ2-7 | TRBV14 | TGTGCCAGCAGCCAAGACCTGGGACAGGGGCTGGGGGAGCAGTACTTC | CASSQDLGQGLGEQYF
- | few | TRBJ1-1 | TRBV4-3 | TGCGCCAGCAGCCAAGCGAGGAGCACTGAAGCTTTCTTT | CASSQARSTEAFF
- | few | TRBJ2-7 | TRBV25-1 | TGTGCCAGCAGTGAATGGGTGAGCTACGAGCAGTACTTC | CASSEWVSYEQYF
- | - | TRBJ2-2 | TRBV28 | TGTGCCAGCAGTTTACGGAACACCGGGGAGCTGTTTTTT | CASSLRNTGELFF
- | few | TRBJ1-5 | TRBV4-3 | TGCGCCAGCAGCCAAGATTTTAAGGCGTATAGCAATCAGCCCCAGCATTTT | CASSQDFKAYSNQPQHF
TRBD2 | - | TRBJ2-1 | TRBV4-1 | TGCGCCAGCAGCTACCGGACTAGCCCGGGGGTGCTCTTC | CASSYRTSPGVLF
TRBD2 | once | TRBJ2-7 | TRBV4-3 | TGCGCCAGCAGCCAAGATAGCGGGGGGGTCCCCTACGAGCAGTACTTC | CASSQDSGGVPYEQYF
TRBD1 | - | TRBJ1-1 | TRBV7-9 | TGTGCCAGCACCGGGACAGACCCTACTGAAGCTTTCTTT | CASTGTDPTEAFF
TRBD1 | - | TRBJ1-2 | TRBV7-9 | TGTGCCAGCAGTCCGGGCCCCCGGGACAGGGCTAACTATGGCTACACCTTC | CASSPGPRDRANYGYTF
- | - | TRBJ1-5 | TRBV5-4 | TGTGCCAGCAGCTTGGACGGTAGCAATCAGCCCCAGCATTTT | CASSLDGSNQPQHF
- | - | TRBJ1-4 | TRBV14 | TGTGCCAGCAGCCAGAAACTTGCAACTAATGAAAAACTGTTTTTT | CASSQKLATNEKLFF
- | - | TRBJ2-6 | TRBV11-3 | TGTGCCAGCAGTTTAGGGAGCTCTGGGGCCAACGTCCTGACTTTC | CASSLGSSGANVLTF
TRBD2 | few | TRBJ2-7 | TRBV6-6 | TGTGCCAGCAGTTCGAGGACTAGCTCCTACGAGCAGTACTTC | CASSSRTSSYEQYF
TRBD1 | - | TRBJ1-1 | TRBV7-2 | TGTGCCAGCAGCCTGGACAGGGTAGTAACTGAAGCTTTCTTT | CASSLDRVVTEAFF
TRBD1 | - | TRBJ2-7 | TRBV6-1 | TGTGCCAGCAGTGACGGGACAGGGGTTGGCGAGCAGTACTTC | CASSDGTGVGEQYF
- | - | TRBJ1-3 | TRBV7-2 | TGTGCCAGCAGCCCAGAAATCGGAAACACCATATATTTT | CASSPEIGNTIYF
TRBD2 | - | TRBJ2-5 | TRBV19 | TGTGCCAGTAGTATTAGGGGAGGGGTGAAAGAGACCCAGTACTTC | CASSIRGGVKETQYF
- | - | TRBJ1-1 | TRBV25-1 | TGTGCCAGCAGTGAATGGGGGTCAGTGAACACTGAAGCTTTCTTT | CASSEWGSVNTEAFF
TRBD2 | - | TRBJ2-1 | TRBV5-1 | TGCGCCAGCAGCTTGTTCCCTAGCGGGGACAGAAATGAGCAGTTCTTC | CASSLFPSGDRNEQFF
TRBD1 | - | TRBJ1-2 | TRBV10-3 | TGTGCCATCAGTGACAGGGACAGTGGCTATGGCTACACCTTC | CAISDRDSGYGYTF
TRBD1 | - | TRBJ2-7 | TRBV7-8 | TGTGCCAGCAGCTTAGATGCGACAGGGTATTACGAGCAGTACTTC | CASSLDATGYYEQYF
TRBD1 | - | TRBJ2-5 | TRBV10-2 | TGCGCCAGCTCCGGGCAGGGGGTATCGGAGACCCAGTACTTC | CASSGQGVSETQYF
TRBD1 | - | TRBJ2-7 | TRBV5-1 | TGCGCCAGCAGCTTGGGGACAGGAGACTCCTACGAGCAGTACTTC | CASSLGTGDSYEQYF
- | - | TRBJ1-3 | TRBV7-9 | TGTGCCAGCAGCTTTGAGACGGTATCCTCTGGAAACACCATATATTTT | CASSFETVSSGNTIYF
TRBD2 | - | TRBJ2-5 | TRBV9 | TGTGCCAGCAGCCCCGAGACTAGCCCCCAAGAGACCCAGTACTTC | CASSPETSPQETQYF
TRBD1 | - | TRBJ2-7 | TRBV19 | TGTGCCAGTAGTGTCCACAGGGGATTTTACGAGCAGTACTTC | CASSVHRGFYEQYF
- | - | TRBJ2-5 | TRBV9 | TGTGCCAGCAGCCCTTCCGGACAAGGTGGGAAGACCCAGTACTTC | CASSPSGQGGKTQYF
- | - | TRBJ2-7 | TRBV6-1 | TGTGCCAGCAACCAGGAGTCGGTCTACGAGCAGTACTTC | CASNQESVYEQYF
- | - | TRBJ1-1 | TRBV7-6 | TGTGCCAGCAGCTTAGCGTACGGGGATGAAGCTTTCTTT | CASSLAYGDEAFF
- | - | TRBJ2-3 | TRBV5-1 | TGCGCCAGCAGTGAACTACCTCGAGGGGCGGGGAACACAGATACGCAGTATTTT | CASSELPRGAGNTDTQYF
- | - | TRBJ2-1 | TRBV28 | TGTGCCAGCAGTTTTGAGCACCAGTCCGGCCCGACGTACAATGAGCAGTTCTTC | CASSFEHQSGPTYNEQFF
TRBD1 | - | TRBJ2-7 | TRBV11-2 | TGTGCCAGCAGCCGTCGCGAGGGGACAGGGATACAAAAAAATGAGCAGTACTTC | CASSRREGTGIQKNEQYF
- | - | TRBJ2-1 | TRBV29-1 | TGCAGCGTCCCCAGGTCATCCTACAATGAGCAGTTCTTC | CSVPRSSYNEQFF
TRBD2 | - | TRBJ2-2 | TRBV28 | TGTGCCAGCAGTTTAGGCGGGAGGGATACCGGGGAGCTGTTTTTT | CASSLGGRDTGELFF